These 14 T cell receptor beta chains were all obtained from the same sample, sequenced in a study of regulatory and conventional T cells in RAG deficiency. The method was immunoSEQ multiplex PCR; TCRdb's version includes in-frame clones alone and lacks a portion of them. The sample records 30,000 to 35,000 clones, about 80% being singletons. The sorted conventional CD4+ T cells were CD25-low and CD127-high, with genomic DNA sequenced. In addition, the sample was reused for a study of regulatory T cells. From that second work: The primer mix had 52 TRBV and 13 TRBJ primers.

Sequenced: CD4+ effector T cells sorted from blood. Receptors were obtained from a human donor in good health.

The chain is built from TRBV5-1 and TRBJ2-3; 7 bases match TRBD2. V shed 9 bases and J 4 bases; nucleotides not matched to a gene: 8. CDR1 and CDR2 (germline): SGHRS, YFSETQ. The CDR3 runs 13 residues. As DNA, the CDR3 is TGCGCCACCGCACGGGGAGGGTCAGATACGCAGTATTTT. Translation gives CATARGGSDTQYF. Drawing the rest from reference TRBV5-1 and TRBJ2-3, the complete variable domain is KAGVTQTPRYLIKTRGQQVTLSCSPISGHRSVSWYQQTPGQGLQFLFEYFSETQRNKGNFPGRFSGRQFSNSRSEMNVSTLELGDSALYLCATARGGSDTQYFGPGTRLTVL.

The rearrangement uses TRBV30 and TRBJ1-5, with D unresolved. CDR1 and CDR2 (germline): GTSNPN, SVGIG (reference sequence). Trimming removed 1 base at V and 0 bases at J, with 7 bases between. The CDR3 totals 14 residues. CDR3 DNA: TGTGCCTGGAGTGGAGAATATAGCAATCAGCCCCAGCATTTT. It yields the protein CAWSGEYSNQPQHF.

CDR3 loop: CASSPPGQALWGYTF. The CDR3 DNA reads as TGTGCCAGTAGTCCACCGGGACAGGCCTTATGGGGCTACACCTTC. V is TRBV19 and J is TRBJ1-2; 8 positions agree with TRBD1. Germline assignment: CDR1 LNHDA and CDR2 SQIVND (reference sequence). This CDR3 has 15 amino acids. V shed 5 bases, J shed 8 bases, and the junction held 13 bases outside the gene matches.

V is TRBV2 and J is TRBJ2-5, with D possibly matching TRBD2 (5 bases). This CDR3 comprises 14 residues. The V end lost 9 bases, the J end lost 0 bases, and 14 bases lay between the germline ends. The germline gives CDR1 SNHLY, CDR2 FYNNEI. The CDR3 reads CASPERGYQETQYF. CDR3 bases: TGTGCCAGTCCGGAGAGAGGGTACCAAGAGACCCAGTACTTC.

The chain uses TRBV4-1 and TRBJ1-3; perhaps TRBD1 as D (5 bases). There are 17 residues in the CDR3. V lost 1 base and J 5 bases, leaving 18 bases between the germline ends. The V gene's germline CDR1 is MGHRA and CDR2 YSYEKL. DNA of the CDR3: TGCGCCAGCAGCCAAGGGTTGACGGCAGGGAATCGAAACACCATATATTTT. Protein: CASSQGLTAGNRNTIYF.

The chain links TRBV10-3 to TRBJ2-7, with D uncertain. Germline CDR1 ENHRY, CDR2 SYGVKD. Trimming removed 3 bases from V and 3 bases from J, with 9 bases in between. This CDR3 is built from 13 residues. CDR3 DNA: TGTGCCATCAGTGACGAAGGCGGCTACGAGCAGTACTTC. Amino acid sequence: CAISDEGGYEQYF.

This chain uses TRBV18 with TRBJ2-3; tentative D call: TRBD2 (5 bases). The V end lost 1 base, the J end lost 0 bases, and 11 bases lay between the germline ends. This CDR3 spans 16 amino acids. Germline lookup yields CDR1 KGHSH and CDR2 LQKENI. The CDR3 coding sequence is TGTGCCAGCTCACCACTCGCCACGGGGAGCACAGATACGCAGTATTTT. Translating gives CASSPLATGSTDTQYF.

The chain is built from TRBV27 and TRBJ2-7; the D call may be TRBD1 or TRBD2 (5 bases each). V lost 2 bases, J lost 4 bases, and 9 bases lay in between. The CDR3 is 13 residues long. Per the germline V gene, CDR1 is MNHEY and CDR2 is SMNVEV (reference sequence). CDR3 DNA: TGTGCCAGCAGTTTACGAGGGGTTTACGAGCAGTACTTC. Its protein product is CASSLRGVYEQYF.

This clone was detected only once. The chain recombines TRBV7-9 with TRBJ1-2; 7 bases are a match to TRBD1. CDR1 is SEHNR, CDR2 FQNEAQ, per germline (reference sequence). This CDR3 has 15 residues. Germline trimming cut 1 base from V and 2 bases from J; bases unmatched to any gene: 4. CDR3 loop: CASSLVWDRNYGYTF. The CDR3 DNA reads as TGTGCCAGCAGCTTAGTTTGGGACAGAAACTATGGCTACACCTTC.

This clone was seen only a few times. The CDR3 spells CASSLDSLMGLPLHF. The CDR3 nucleotides read TGCGCCAGCAGCTTGGACTCCCTCATGGGATTACCCCTCCACTTT. The genes are TRBV5-1 and TRBJ1-6, with no clear D. The CDR3 loop spans 15 amino acids. CDR1 SGHRS and CDR2 YFSETQ come from the germline V gene. Trimming shortened V by 0 bases and J by 12 bases, and 16 bases separated the two germline ends. Drawing the rest from reference TRBV5-1 and TRBJ1-6, the complete variable domain is KAGVTQTPRYLIKTRGQQVTLSCSPISGHRSVSWYQQTPGQGLQFLFEYFSETQRNKGNFPGRFSGRQFSNSRSEMNVSTLELGDSALYLCASSLDSLMGLPLHFGNGTRLTVT.

This chain joins TRBV4-1 and TRBJ2-1; 9 bases align to TRBD2. The V gene end was trimmed by 4 bases and the J gene end by 8 bases; junction bases not matched to a gene: 15. The germline V gene encodes CDR1 MGHRA and CDR2 YSYEKL. The CDR3 loop spans 17 amino acids. The CDR3 nucleotides are TGCGCCAGCAGCCGGGGGTGGGTTAGCGGGGGTACCCATGAGCAGTTCTTC. Amino acids: CASSRGWVSGGTHEQFF.

This chain uses TRBV19 with TRBJ2-5, with 8 bases lining up with TRBD2. The CDR3 extends over 14 amino acids. The ends lost 10 bases at V and 2 bases at J; junction bases unmatched: 9. Germline values: CDR1 LNHDA, CDR2 SQIVND (reference sequence). The CDR3 bases are TGTGCCACCAGCGGGGGCATCATTCAAGAGACCCAGTACTTC. This gives the protein CATSGGIIQETQYF. The entire variable domain, with the rest obtained from reference TRBV19 and TRBJ2-5, is as follows: DGGITQSPKYLFRKEGQNVTLSCEQNLNHDAMYWYRQDPGQGLRLIYYSQIVNDFQKGDIAEGYSVSREKKESFPLTVTSAQKNPTAFYLCATSGGIIQETQYFGPGTRLLVL.

The V gene is TRBV6-6, the J gene TRBJ2-5; a possible D gene is TRBD1 (7 bases). The length of the CDR3 is 13 residues. Germline-derived CDR1 and CDR2 are MNHNY and SVGAGI (reference sequence). V lost 7 bases and J 5 bases, leaving 14 bases between the germline ends. CDR3 sequence: CASTGLQGETQYF. The CDR3 DNA follows: TGTGCCAGCACCGGACTACAGGGGGAGACCCAGTACTTC.

The chain employs TRBV10-3 and TRBJ2-7; D uncertain. Trimming left V 10 bases short and J 3 bases short, with 13 bases between. From germline, CDR1 is ENHRY and CDR2 SYGVKD. There are 12 residues in the CDR3. CDR3 nucleotides: TGTGCCACCGGGTTTTACTTCTACGAGCAGTACTTC. The encoded protein is CATGFYFYEQYF.